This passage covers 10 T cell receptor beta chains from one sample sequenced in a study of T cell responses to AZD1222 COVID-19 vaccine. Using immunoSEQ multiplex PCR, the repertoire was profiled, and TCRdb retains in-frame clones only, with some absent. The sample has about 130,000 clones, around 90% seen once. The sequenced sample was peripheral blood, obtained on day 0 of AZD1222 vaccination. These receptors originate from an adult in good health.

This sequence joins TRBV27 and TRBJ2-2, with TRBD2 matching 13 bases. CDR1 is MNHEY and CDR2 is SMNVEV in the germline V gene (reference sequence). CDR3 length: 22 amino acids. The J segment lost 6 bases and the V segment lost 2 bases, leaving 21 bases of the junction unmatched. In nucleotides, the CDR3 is TGTGCCAGCAGTTTACCAACAGGACTAGCGGGAGCCCCCCGAAGGTGGTCCGGGGAGCTGTTTTTT. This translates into CASSLPTGLAGAPRRWSGELFF.

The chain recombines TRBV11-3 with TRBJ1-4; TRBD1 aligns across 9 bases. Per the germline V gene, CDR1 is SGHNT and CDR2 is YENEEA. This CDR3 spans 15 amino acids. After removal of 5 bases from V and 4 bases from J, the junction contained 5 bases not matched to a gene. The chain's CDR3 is CASSGRDRDNEKLFF. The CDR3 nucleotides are TGTGCCAGCAGCGGCCGGGACAGGGATAATGAAAAACTGTTTTTT.

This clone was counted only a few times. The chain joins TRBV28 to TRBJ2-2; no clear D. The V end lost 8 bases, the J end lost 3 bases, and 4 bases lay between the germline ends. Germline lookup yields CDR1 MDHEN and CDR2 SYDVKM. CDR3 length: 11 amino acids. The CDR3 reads CASRYTGELFF. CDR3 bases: TGTGCCAGCCGCTACACCGGGGAGCTGTTTTTT.

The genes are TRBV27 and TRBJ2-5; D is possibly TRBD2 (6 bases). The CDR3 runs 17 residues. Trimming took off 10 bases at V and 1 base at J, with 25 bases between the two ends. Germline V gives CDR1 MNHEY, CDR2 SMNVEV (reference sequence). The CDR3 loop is CATAEWRASQAQETQYF. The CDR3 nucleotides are TGTGCCACTGCGGAATGGAGGGCCTCGCAGGCCCAAGAGACCCAGTACTTC.

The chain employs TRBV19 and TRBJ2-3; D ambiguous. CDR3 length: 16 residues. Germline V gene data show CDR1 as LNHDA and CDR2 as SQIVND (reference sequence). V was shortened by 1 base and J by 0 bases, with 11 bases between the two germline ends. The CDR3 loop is CASSIGRKTSTDTQYF. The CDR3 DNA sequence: TGTGCCAGTAGTATAGGAAGAAAAACTAGCACAGATACGCAGTATTTT. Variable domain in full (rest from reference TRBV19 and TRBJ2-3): DGGITQSPKYLFRKEGQNVTLSCEQNLNHDAMYWYRQDPGQGLRLIYYSQIVNDFQKGDIAEGYSVSREKKESFPLTVTSAQKNPTAFYLCASSIGRKTSTDTQYFGPGTRLTVL.

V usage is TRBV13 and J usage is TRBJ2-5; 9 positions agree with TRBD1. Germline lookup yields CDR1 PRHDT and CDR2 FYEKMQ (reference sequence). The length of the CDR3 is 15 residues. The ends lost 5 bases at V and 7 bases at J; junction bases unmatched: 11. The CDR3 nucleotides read TGTGCCAGCAGCGGTAGGACAGGGGTGGCGGGGACCCAGTACTTC. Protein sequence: CASSGRTGVAGTQYF.

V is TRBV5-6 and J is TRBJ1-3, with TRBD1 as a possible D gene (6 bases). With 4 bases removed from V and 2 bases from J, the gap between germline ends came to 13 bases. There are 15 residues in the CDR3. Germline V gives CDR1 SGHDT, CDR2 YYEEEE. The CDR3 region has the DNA TGTGCCAGCAGCCGGAGGGGGGCGGCTGGAAACACCATATATTTT. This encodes CASSRRGAAGNTIYF.

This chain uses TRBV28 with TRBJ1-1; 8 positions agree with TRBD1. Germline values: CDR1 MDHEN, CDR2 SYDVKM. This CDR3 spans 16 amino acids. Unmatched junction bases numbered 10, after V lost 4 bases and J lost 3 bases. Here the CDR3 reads CASSSVGQGPDTEAFF. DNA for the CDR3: TGTGCCAGCAGTTCAGTTGGACAGGGTCCTGACACTGAAGCTTTCTTT.

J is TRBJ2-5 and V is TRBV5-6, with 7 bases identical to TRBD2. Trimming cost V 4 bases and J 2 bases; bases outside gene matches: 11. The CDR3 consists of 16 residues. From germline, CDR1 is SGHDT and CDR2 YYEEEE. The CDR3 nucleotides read TGTGCCAGCAGCAGGGCTGGCGGGAGAGGGCAAGAGACCCAGTACTTC. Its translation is CASSRAGGRGQETQYF.

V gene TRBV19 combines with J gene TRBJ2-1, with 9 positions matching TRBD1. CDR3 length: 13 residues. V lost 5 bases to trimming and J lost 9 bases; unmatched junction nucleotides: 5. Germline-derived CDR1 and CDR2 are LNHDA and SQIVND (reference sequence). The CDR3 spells CASSGTGGVEQFF. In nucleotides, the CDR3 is TGTGCCAGTAGTGGCACAGGGGGCGTTGAGCAGTTCTTC.